Shown below are 17 T cell receptor beta chains from a single sample sequenced in a study of blood T cell repertoires in COVID-19. Sequencing used immunoSEQ multiplex PCR; TCRdb keeps in-frame clones, though not all of them. Among approximately 91,000 clones listed, about four fifths were seen once. The sequenced sample consisted of peripheral blood. All receptors derive from a human donor in a cohort sampled during active COVID-19.

The V call is TRBV28, the J call TRBJ2-7; TRBD2 aligns across 15 bases. The germline V gene has CDR1 MDHEN and CDR2 SYDVKM. V dropped 8 bases and J dropped 6; count of bases not matched to a gene: 11. The CDR3 consists of 16 residues. The CDR3 bases are TGTGCCAGCCGTTCCCGGACTAGCGGGAGGGGGAGCGAGCAGTACTTC. It yields the protein CASRSRTSGRGSEQYF.

The chain uses TRBV10-2 and TRBJ1-5, with TRBD1 matching 8 bases. The CDR3 runs to 15 residues. Per the germline V gene, CDR1 is WSHSY and CDR2 is SAAADI. V dropped 5 bases and J dropped 1; count of bases not matched to a gene: 4. The CDR3 nucleotides read TGCGCCAGCAGTCGGACAGGGACGAGCAATCAGCCCCAGCATTTT. It is translated as CASSRTGTSNQPQHF.

V is TRBV6-5 and J is TRBJ1-2; 7 positions match TRBD1. With V trimmed by 5 bases and J by 7 bases, 4 bases remained unmatched. CDR1 is MNHEY and CDR2 is SVGAGI in the germline V gene. The CDR3 runs 12 residues. CDR3 region: CASSRDRVGYTF. As DNA, the CDR3 is TGTGCCAGCAGTAGAGACAGGGTTGGCTACACCTTC.

The chain combines TRBV9 with TRBJ2-7; D unresolved. The CDR3 runs 14 residues. Germline V lookup: CDR1 SGDLS, CDR2 YYNGEE. V lost 3 bases, J lost 0 bases, and 10 bases lay in between. DNA for the CDR3: TGTGCCAGCAGCGCCGGTCTTAGCTCCTACGAGCAGTACTTC. This sequence encodes CASSAGLSSYEQYF.

The chain recombines TRBV2 with TRBJ1-5; D may be TRBD1 (5 bases). The CDR3 sequence is 13 residues long. Trimming left V 6 bases short and J 11 bases short, with 17 bases between. The germline V gene encodes CDR1 SNHLY and CDR2 FYNNEI. The CDR3 protein is CASRGEVIGAQHF. The CDR3 nucleotides are TGTGCCAGCAGGGGGGAGGTGATTGGGGCCCAGCATTTT.

The chain combines TRBV2 with TRBJ1-1, with 8 nucleotides matching TRBD1. CDR1 SNHLY and CDR2 FYNNEI come from the germline V gene. V trimming: 7 bases; J trimming: 3 bases; junction bases outside the gene matches: 7. The CDR3 spans 14 residues. The CDR3 DNA reads TGTGCCAGCACCCGACAGGGGAGTGACACTGAAGCTTTCTTT. This sequence encodes CASTRQGSDTEAFF.

This clone showed up just a few times. J is TRBJ1-1 and V is TRBV19; tentative D call: TRBD1 (5 bases). V was clipped by 5 bases and J by 5 bases, with 12 bases between them. Looked up from germline, CDR1 is LNHDA and CDR2 is SQIVND (reference sequence). This CDR3 is 13 amino acids long. CDR3 loop: CASSVDQGTEAFF. The DNA for the CDR3 is TGTGCCAGTAGTGTTGACCAGGGAACTGAAGCTTTCTTT.

V and J are TRBV19 and TRBJ1-5; TRBD1 might be the D (5 bases). The CDR3 is 12 residues long. CDR1 is LNHDA, CDR2 SQIVND, per germline (reference sequence). V lost 5 bases and J 9 bases, leaving 11 bases between the germline ends. The CDR3 reads CASSDRQTPQHF. CDR3 DNA: TGTGCCAGTAGTGACCGACAGACGCCCCAGCATTTT.

The chain has TRBV5-6 and TRBJ2-7; tentative D call: TRBD2 (5 bases). Trimming cost V 1 base and J 5 bases, with 7 bases left between them. CDR1 SGHDT and CDR2 YYEEEE come from the germline V gene. The CDR3 is 12 residues long. CDR3 loop: CASSLFGNEQYF. DNA for the CDR3: TGTGCCAGCAGCTTGTTCGGGAACGAGCAGTACTTC. The full variable domain, completed using reference TRBV5-6 and TRBJ2-7, is DAGVTQSPTHLIKTRGQQVTLRCSPKSGHDTVSWYQQALGQGPQFIFQYYEEEERQRGNFPDRFSGHQFPNYSSELNVNALLLGDSALYLCASSLFGNEQYFGPGTRLTVT.

The chain joins TRBV7-2 to TRBJ2-5; 7 bases align to TRBD2. Unmatched junction bases numbered 4, after V lost 1 base and J lost 2 bases. CDR3 length: 15 amino acids. Germline-derived CDR1 and CDR2 are SGHTA and FQGNSA. This chain's CDR3 is CASSLGGSQQETQYF. The CDR3 coding sequence is TGTGCCAGCAGCTTAGGCGGGAGTCAACAAGAGACCCAGTACTTC. The variable domain in full, completed from reference TRBV7-2 and TRBJ2-5, reads GAGVSQSPSNKVTEKGKDVELRCDPISGHTALYWYRQSLGQGLEFLIYFQGNSAPDKSGLPSDRFSAERTGGSVSTLTIQRTQQEDSAVYLCASSLGGSQQETQYFGPGTRLLVL.

The chain joins TRBV3-1 (or the pseudogene TRBV3-2) to TRBJ1-2; 7 bases are shared with TRBD1. Unmatched junction bases numbered 5, after V lost 2 bases and J lost 2 bases. There are 15 residues in the CDR3. The germline gives CDR1 LGHDT, CDR2 YNNKEL (reference sequence). As DNA, the CDR3 is TGTGCCAGCAGCCAAACCACAGGGGTGAACTATGGCTACACCTTC. Translated, it gives CASSQTTGVNYGYTF.

CDR3 DNA: TGTGCCAGCACTAAATGGACTAGCGGGAGTGGAGAGCAGTACTTC. Translated: CASTKWTSGSGEQYF. This chain links TRBV27 with TRBJ2-7; 13 bases line up with TRBD2. Trimming took 7 bases from V and 7 from J; bases not matched to a gene: 10. The CDR3 loop spans 15 amino acids. Germline assignment: CDR1 MNHEY and CDR2 SMNVEV (reference sequence).

This clone was seen a handful of times. The chain couples TRBV6-6 to TRBJ2-7; 8 bases line up with TRBD1. The CDR3 contains 13 residues. Germline V gene data show CDR1 as MNHNY and CDR2 as SVGAGI (reference sequence). V trimming: 5 bases; J trimming: 2 bases; junction bases outside the gene matches: 2. Here the CDR3 DNA reads TGTGCCAGCAGTCAGGACAGGGCCTACGAGCAGTACTTC. Protein: CASSQDRAYEQYF.

The genes are TRBV6-2 or TRBV6-3 and TRBJ2-7; possible D gene TRBD2, 6 bases. V was clipped by 5 bases and J by 4 bases, with 21 bases between them. CDR1 MNHEY and CDR2 SVGEGT come from the germline V gene. The CDR3 spans 16 residues. The CDR3 bases are TGTGCCAGCAGTAAGGTCGCGGGATATAAAGGTTACGAGCAGTACTTC. Translated, it gives CASSKVAGYKGYEQYF.

The V and J genes are TRBV28 and TRBJ1-2, with D uncertain. Germline V CDR1 and CDR2: MDHEN, SYDVKM. V was pared by 3 bases and J by 2 bases, with 13 bases between. This CDR3 is 15 amino acids long. CDR3 protein: CASSFGRSSNYGYTF. The CDR3 region has the DNA TGTGCCAGCAGTTTTGGCAGATCCTCGAACTATGGCTACACCTTC.

This clone was counted a few times. The chain links TRBV6-1 to TRBJ1-5; TRBD1 matches at 7 bases. The CDR3 has 15 amino acids. The germline gives CDR1 MNHNS, CDR2 SASEGT. After removal of 2 bases from V and 1 base from J, the junction contained 2 bases not matched to a gene. This chain's CDR3 is CASSEWGQSNQPQHF. CDR3 nucleotides: TGTGCCAGCAGTGAATGGGGACAGAGCAATCAGCCCCAGCATTTT.

The chain joins TRBV7-2 to TRBJ2-7, with 8 bases that match TRBD2. The CDR3 sequence is 14 residues long. J gave up 3 bases and V 3 bases, and 4 bases lay outside the gene matches. CDR1 is SGHTA and CDR2 is FQGNSA in the germline V gene. The CDR3 region is CASSFSAGGYEQYF. The CDR3 bases are TGTGCCAGCAGCTTTAGCGCGGGAGGCTACGAGCAGTACTTC.